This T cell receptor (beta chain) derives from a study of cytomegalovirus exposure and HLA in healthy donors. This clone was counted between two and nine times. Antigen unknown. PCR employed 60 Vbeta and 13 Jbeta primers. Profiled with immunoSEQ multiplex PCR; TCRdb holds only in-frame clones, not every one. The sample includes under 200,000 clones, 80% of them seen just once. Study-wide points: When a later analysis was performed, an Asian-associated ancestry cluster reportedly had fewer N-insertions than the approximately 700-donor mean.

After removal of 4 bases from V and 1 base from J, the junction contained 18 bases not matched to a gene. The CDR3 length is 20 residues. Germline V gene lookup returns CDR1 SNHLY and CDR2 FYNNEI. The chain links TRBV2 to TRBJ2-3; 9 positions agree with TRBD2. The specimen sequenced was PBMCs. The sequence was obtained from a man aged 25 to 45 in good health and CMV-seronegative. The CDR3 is CASSVRSGLAGLGGTDTQYF. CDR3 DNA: TGTGCCAGCAGTGTCCGGTCGGGGCTAGCGGGACTTGGAGGCACAGATACGCAGTATTTT.